Below, 26 T cell receptor beta chains from the same sample are listed, as sequenced in a study of T cells in Graves' hyperthyroidism and ophthalmopathy. Researchers took RNA transcripts and amplified the TCR beta CDR3 regions from them. The HTBI primer set served for first-round RT-PCR of the TCR CDR3. TCRdb re-analysed the multiplex PCR reads in MiXCR, keeping a single row per CDR3 protein. The data show roughly 560,000 distinct CDR3 sequences, approximately 14% seen once. Material for sequencing was blood. These receptors all stem from a woman aged 40-49 years with Graves' ophthalmopathy.

The CDR3 DNA reads TGTGCCAGCAGCAGAATATCGACAGGTTCGAATCAGCCCCAGCATTTT. This translates into CASSRISTGSNQPQHF. This chain links TRBV6-2 or TRBV6-3 with TRBJ1-5, with a weak D call TRBD1 (6 bases). The V end was cut by 6 bases, the J end by 4 bases, with 19 bases between. Germline CDR1 and CDR2: MNHEY and SVGEGT. This CDR3 spans 16 amino acids.

This clonotype was counted at least ten times. The chain employs TRBV10-3 and TRBJ1-5; D is unresolved. There are 14 residues in the CDR3. The germline gives CDR1 ENHRY, CDR2 SYGVKD. Trimming shortened V by 6 bases and J by 6 bases, and 15 bases separated the two germline ends. For the CDR3, the DNA is TGTGCCATCAGCTCGGCGAGGGATCGTCAGCCCCAGCATTTT. It translates to CAISSARDRQPQHF.

This clonotype was found many times. The chain carries TRBV28 and TRBJ2-5; the D call may be TRBD1 or TRBD2 (5 bases each). CDR1 and CDR2 (germline): MDHEN, SYDVKM. Trimming pared 6 bases from V and 5 bases from J, leaving 13 bases between. This CDR3 region has 13 residues. The CDR3, as DNA: TGTGCCAGCAGGGGGACCACGAGGGAGACCCAGTACTTC. It encodes CASRGTTRETQYF.

The table lists this clonotype with many counts. V and J are TRBV12-3 or TRBV12-4 and TRBJ1-2, with a weak D call TRBD1 (5 bases). This CDR3 region has 11 residues. Trimming took 10 bases from V and 6 from J, leaving 12 bases between them. CDR3 in amino acids: CATQGKDGYTF. The CDR3 DNA reads as TGTGCCACCCAGGGTAAGGATGGCTACACCTTC.

This clonotype was picked up many times. The V call is TRBV5-1, the J call TRBJ2-7; TRBD2 matches at 7 bases. This CDR3 spans 14 amino acids. Germline V CDR1 and CDR2: SGHRS, YFSETQ. The junction had 4 bases not matched to a gene; V was cut back by 1 base and J by 3 bases. The CDR3 region has the DNA TGCGCCAGCAGCTTGCGGGAGGCCCTCTACGAGCAGTACTTC. It codes for CASSLREALYEQYF.

This clonotype was detected many times. The chain recombines TRBV28 with TRBJ1-2; D unclear. V lost 2 bases to trimming and J lost 7 bases, with 11 bases between them. This CDR3 is built from 13 residues. Germline V gives CDR1 MDHEN, CDR2 SYDVKM. CDR3 bases: TGTGCCAGCAGTTTAACCGCGTACAGTGGCTACACCTTC. Translating gives CASSLTAYSGYTF.

This clonotype was observed many times. The chain couples TRBV20-1 to TRBJ2-7, with no clear D. The V end was cut by 6 bases, the J end by 0 bases, with 9 bases between. CDR3 size: 12 residues. In germline, CDR1 is DFQATT, CDR2 SNEGSKA (reference sequence). The CDR3 reads CSATASSYEQYF. The CDR3 nucleotides are TGCAGTGCAACGGCCAGCTCCTACGAGCAGTACTTC.

This clonotype was counted at least ten times. The chain joins TRBV19 to TRBJ2-7; D may correspond to TRBD1 or TRBD2 (5 bases each). The CDR3 has 13 residues. Per the germline V gene, CDR1 is LNHDA and CDR2 is SQIVND (reference sequence). V dropped 3 bases and J dropped 6 bases, with 12 bases sitting between them. DNA of the CDR3: TGTGCCAGTAGTATCCGGGGCAACTCCGAGCAGTACTTC. This translates into CASSIRGNSEQYF.

This clonotype was detected only a few times. One end of the junction fails to match germline, which may point to a read error. This chain links TRBV11-2 with TRBJ1-5; D not resolved. Per germline, CDR1 SGHAT and CDR2 FQNNGV. This CDR3 is built from 18 residues. The CDR3 DNA follows: TGTGCCAGCAGTCTCTTAGCTACGGCAGCCTATAGCAATCAGCCCCCGCATTTT. Amino acid sequence: CASSLLATAAYSNQPPHF.

This clonotype was seen only a few times. V and J are TRBV28 and TRBJ1-4, with TRBD1 as a possible D gene (5 bases). Deletions cut 6 bases from V and 5 bases from J, with 16 bases between. The CDR3 spans 15 residues. Germline V gene data show CDR1 as MDHEN and CDR2 as SYDVKM. The CDR3 nucleotides read TGTGCCAGCAGACGACCCGGGACCTTCAATGAAAAACTGTTTTTT. Its translation: CASRRPGTFNEKLFF.

Many counts were recorded for this clonotype. The chain employs TRBV16 and TRBJ2-7; TRBD2 aligns across 11 bases. Germline V gene data show CDR1 as KGHSY and CDR2 as FQNENV. The CDR3 contains 17 residues. Trimming cost V 2 bases and J 3 bases; bases outside gene matches: 9. The CDR3 sequence is CASSQVSGLAALYEQYF. The CDR3 DNA reads as TGTGCCAGCAGCCAAGTTTCGGGACTAGCGGCCCTCTACGAGCAGTACTTC.

Many counts were recorded for this clonotype. The J gene is TRBJ1-5, the V gene TRBV2; TRBD1 agrees at 11 bases. The CDR3 sequence is 16 residues long. J was trimmed by 7 bases and V by 3 bases; bases with no gene match: 8. Germline V lookup: CDR1 SNHLY, CDR2 FYNNEI. The CDR3 nucleotides read TGTGCCAGCAGTGATGGAAGGGGACAGGGGGACCAGCCCCAGCATTTT. Translation gives CASSDGRGQGDQPQHF.

This clonotype has at least ten counts. CDR3 DNA: TGTGCCAGTACTTTGACAGGGAACTATGGCTACACCTTC. Amino acids: CASTLTGNYGYTF. The chain links TRBV19 to TRBJ1-2, with 7 bases lining up with TRBD1. V dropped 7 bases and J dropped 2; count of bases not matched to a gene: 4. CDR1 and CDR2 from the germline V gene are LNHDA and SQIVND (reference sequence). The CDR3 length is 13 residues.

This clonotype was seen at least ten times. J is TRBJ2-5 and V is TRBV7-2; TRBD2 might be the D (6 bases). Germline values: CDR1 SGHTA, CDR2 FQGNSA. Trimming removed 1 base at V and 5 bases at J, with 8 bases between. This CDR3 is built from 13 residues. The CDR3 DNA reads TGTGCCAGCAGCTTAGTAAGCGGGGAGACCCAGTACTTC. Protein: CASSLVSGETQYF.

This clonotype has a count of ten or more. V is TRBV6-5 and J is TRBJ1-1; no reliable D call. CDR1 is MNHEY, CDR2 SVGAGI, per germline. With 2 bases removed from V and 4 bases from J, the gap between germline ends came to 8 bases. This CDR3 is built from 13 residues. CDR3 sequence (DNA): TGTGCCAGCAGTTACAGGGAGGGCACTGAAGCTTTCTTT. Translating gives CASSYREGTEAFF.

This clonotype showed up just a few times. V usage is TRBV6-1 and J usage is TRBJ2-7; 8 nucleotides match TRBD2. This CDR3 has 14 amino acids. V lost 4 bases and J lost 5; bases outside the gene matches: 7. Germline CDR1 MNHNS, CDR2 SASEGT. CDR3 in amino acids: CASSVPGLAHEQYF. The CDR3 nucleotides read TGTGCCAGCAGTGTCCCCGGACTAGCTCACGAGCAGTACTTC.

This clonotype was seen at least ten times. This chain connects TRBV28 to TRBJ2-2; the D gene is possibly TRBD1 (5 bases). Looked up from germline, CDR1 is MDHEN and CDR2 is SYDVKM. Trimming left V 6 bases short and J 6 bases short, with 14 bases between. This CDR3 spans 14 amino acids. CDR3 loop: CASSNPKGSGELFF. In DNA form, the CDR3 reads TGTGCCAGCAGCAACCCAAAGGGGTCCGGGGAGCTGTTTTTT.

This clonotype was picked up many times. The CDR3 protein is CSVEDLTGGDYEQYF. The DNA of the CDR3 is TGCAGCGTTGAAGATCTGACAGGGGGAGACTACGAGCAGTACTTC. The chain employs TRBV29-1 and TRBJ2-7; the match to TRBD1 covers 9 bases. The CDR3 length is 15 residues. V dropped 0 bases and J dropped 3; count of bases not matched to a gene: 6. Germline V gives CDR1 SQVTM, CDR2 ANQGSEA.

There are many counts of this clonotype. The chain employs TRBV7-3 and TRBJ1-2; TRBD1 agrees at 7 bases. The CDR3 totals 14 residues. After removal of 4 bases from V and 4 bases from J, the junction contained 6 bases not matched to a gene. The germline CDR1 and CDR2 sequences are SGHTA and FQGTGA. CDR3 DNA: TGTGCCAGCAGCTCCGGACAGGAACCCTATGGCTACACCTTC. Amino acid sequence: CASSSGQEPYGYTF.

The chain is built from TRBV11-2 and TRBJ2-7; no definite D call. The CDR3 is 19 residues long. V lost 3 bases and J lost 1, with 25 bases in between. Per the germline V gene, CDR1 is SGHAT and CDR2 is FQNNGV. The CDR3 bases are TGTGCCAGCAGCTTCGTCGGTGGCGGTTTTGGTTTCGCTTCCTACGAGCAGTACTTC. This translates into CASSFVGGGFGFASYEQYF.

This clonotype was detected ten times or more. The chain links TRBV20-1 to TRBJ1-5; D perhaps matches TRBD1 (5 bases). Trimming pared 6 bases from V and 4 bases from J, leaving 10 bases between. Per the germline V gene, CDR1 is DFQATT and CDR2 is SNEGSKA (reference sequence). The CDR3 totals 12 residues. The CDR3 here is CSAAGENQPQHF. DNA of the CDR3: TGCAGTGCGGCGGGGGAAAATCAGCCCCAGCATTTT.

This clonotype was seen many times. The junction and the germline gene differ at one end; a read error may be behind it. This chain links TRBV7-7 with TRBJ2-5; TRBD2 aligns across 8 bases. The CDR3 totals 15 residues. Germline V gene sequence: CDR1 SSHAT, CDR2 FNYEAQ (reference sequence). The CDR3 DNA follows: TGTGCTAGCACCCCCGGGATAGCGGGATTAGAGACCCAGTACTTC. Its protein is CASTPGIAGLETQYF. The full variable domain, completed using reference TRBV7-7 and TRBJ2-5, is GAGVSQSPRYKVTKRGQDVTLRCDPISSHATLYWYQQALGQGPEFLTYFNYEAQPDKSGLPSDRFSAERPEGSISTLTIQRTEQRDSAMYRCASTPGIAGLETQYFGPGTRLLVL.

The V and J genes are TRBV11-1 and TRBJ2-7; no clear D gene. Germline V lookup: CDR1 SGHAT, CDR2 FQDESV (reference sequence). Trimming removed 0 bases from V and 0 bases from J, with 6 bases in between. The CDR3 totals 14 residues. DNA for the CDR3: TGTGCCAGCAGCTTAGCCCTTGGCTCCTACGAGCAGTACTTC. Its protein is CASSLALGSYEQYF.

This clonotype was found many times. The CDR3 region has the DNA TGTGCCAGCAGTTCACCGGAGACCTACGAGCAGTACTTC. Its translation: CASSSPETYEQYF. The chain links TRBV6-5 to TRBJ2-7; no clear D. Germline V gives CDR1 MNHEY, CDR2 SVGAGI. The CDR3 covers 13 residues. V lost 4 bases and J 2 bases, leaving 9 bases between the germline ends.

This clonotype occurred a few times. The J gene is TRBJ1-3, the V gene TRBV3-1; D possibly corresponds to TRBD1 (5 bases). V was cut by 4 bases and J by 3 bases, with 7 bases left in between. Looked up from germline, CDR1 is LGHDT and CDR2 is YNNKEL (reference sequence). The CDR3 loop spans 13 amino acids. CDR3 sequence reads: CASSRGHGNTIYF. The CDR3, as DNA: TGTGCCAGCAGCCGAGGACATGGAAACACCATATATTTT.

This clonotype was detected ten times or more. The chain uses TRBV20-1 and TRBJ2-5; 11 positions match TRBD2. The CDR3 covers 14 residues. V trimming: 6 bases; J trimming: 7 bases; junction bases outside the gene matches: 10. Germline CDR1 DFQATT, CDR2 SNEGSKA (reference sequence). The CDR3 coding sequence is TGCAGTGCACTAGCGGGAGTTGCCGACGCGACCCAGTACTTC. Translated, it gives CSALAGVADATQYF.